This T cell receptor beta chain was documented in a study of T cell responses to AZD1222 COVID-19 vaccine. The ends were cut back, 5 bases at V and 0 bases at J, with 16 bases in the middle. The CDR3 is 17 amino acids. The germline V gene has CDR1 LGHNA and CDR2 YSLEER. Points from the study as a whole: Spike-specific TCR repertoires showed rising breadth and depth after two AZD1222 doses. Spike regions recognized by vaccine-associated CD4 TCRs spanned the protein, led by 160-218 and 743-854. Nearly half of the spike-specific TCRs reportedly recognize variant regions that carry no mutations.

On this clone itself: Its antigen remains unknown.

Libraries were prepared by immunoSEQ multiplex PCR; TCRdb keeps only in-frame clonotypes and omits some of them. The sample lists about 110,000 clones; approximately 86% were seen once. The sequence was obtained from an adult in good health. V usage is TRBV4-3 and J usage is TRBJ2-2; D tentatively fits TRBD1 or TRBD2 (6 bases each). The source was peripheral blood, collected on day 0 of AZD1222 vaccination. The CDR3 sequence: CASSKGGRGTNTGELFF. In DNA, the CDR3 is TGCGCCAGCAGCAAGGGGGGTAGGGGCACGAACACCGGGGAGCTGTTTTTT.